This record concerns one TCR beta chain sequence. Its target is unknown. Germline values: CDR1 SNHLY, CDR2 FYNNEI. This CDR3 contains 18 residues. Between the trimmed V and J ends, which lost 7 bases and 3 bases, there was a span of 28 bases. 13 Jbeta primers and 60 Vbeta primers were used for the PCR. Libraries were prepared by immunoSEQ multiplex PCR; TCRdb keeps only in-frame clonotypes and omits some of them. The table lists approximately 120,000 clones. The source of the sample is a study of cytomegalovirus exposure and HLA in healthy donors. Study context: The study's early data release held around 85 million unique TCRs from HLA-typed donors.

Study-wide results and limits: The Asian-associated ancestry cluster reportedly had fewer N-insertions than the approximately 700-donor mean in a later analysis.

The origin of this receptor is a man aged 25 to 40 in good health and CMV-seronegative. The source material was PBMCs. The rearrangement joins TRBV2 to TRBJ2-7, with a tentative D call TRBD2 (6 bases). CDR3 DNA sequence: TGTGCCAGCACCGGAACGGGGCGGGACTCACGCTGGAACTACGAGCAGTACTTC. This gives the protein CASTGTGRDSRWNYEQYF.